Sequencing of this T cell receptor (beta chain) was carried out in a study of OX40 agonist ivuxolimab in advanced cancers. Regarding the study as a whole: Clonal expansion from baseline to week 6 occurred in both CD4+ and CD8+ T cells. Low levels of normalized T-cell clonal expansion also appeared in some nonresponders. CD8+ T cells showed, on average, more clonal expansion than CD4+ cells.

Sequencing used immunoSEQ multiplex PCR; TCRdb keeps in-frame clones, though not all of them. Among 35,000 to 45,000 clones listed, roughly 90% were seen once. The V and J ends lost 0 bases and 4 bases respectively, with 13 bases between them. From germline, CDR1 is MNHEY and CDR2 SVGAGI. This CDR3 is 15 amino acids long. The table lists this clone with a few counts. Its antigen is not known. The input for sequencing was CD4+ or CD8+ T cells sorted from blood, taken in a trial of the OX40 agonist ivuxolimab. This rearrangement joins TRBV6-5 to TRBJ2-7; D not resolved. This sequence was found in an adult with an advanced solid tumor such as melanoma, head and neck, liver or kidney cancer. The CDR3, as DNA: TGTGCCAGCAGTTACTCGAAAACGGGCTCATACGAGCAGTACTTC. Encoded protein: CASSYSKTGSYEQYF.